This T cell receptor beta chain was recovered during a study of shared clonotypes between healthy human individuals. TCRdb's table, derived via immunoSEQ multiplex PCR, lists solely in-frame clones and lacks some. The sample holds 2 million to 2.5 million clones, over 90% seen once. This CDR3 is 15 amino acids long. J lost 5 bases, V lost 2 bases, and 5 bases had no gene match. Per the germline V gene, CDR1 is MDHEN and CDR2 is SYDVKM. Remarks on this clone: Its antigen is as yet unknown. Other DNA sequences in this specimen translate into the identical CDR3.

Findings and caveats of the study: Sampling covered blood only; tissue repertoires likely differ. Since donors were few, the genetic and exposure-history diversity represented was limited. Among the subsets, naive ones generally showed larger estimated richness than memory ones. The generation probabilities recorded for non-shared clonotypes fell below those of clonotypes shared by all four donors.

Sequences were obtained from naive CD4+ T cells from PBMCs. Subset of the sample: CD45RA+ positively selected. This TCR was sampled from a man aged 18 to 30 in good health. Some clones in this sample may be carry-over from other donors' samples. The rearrangement links TRBV28 to TRBJ2-2; 7 bases agree with TRBD2. The CDR3 here is CASSLGGRGTGELFF. CDR3 sequence (DNA): TGTGCCAGCAGTTTAGGTGGGAGGGGTACCGGGGAGCTGTTTTTT.